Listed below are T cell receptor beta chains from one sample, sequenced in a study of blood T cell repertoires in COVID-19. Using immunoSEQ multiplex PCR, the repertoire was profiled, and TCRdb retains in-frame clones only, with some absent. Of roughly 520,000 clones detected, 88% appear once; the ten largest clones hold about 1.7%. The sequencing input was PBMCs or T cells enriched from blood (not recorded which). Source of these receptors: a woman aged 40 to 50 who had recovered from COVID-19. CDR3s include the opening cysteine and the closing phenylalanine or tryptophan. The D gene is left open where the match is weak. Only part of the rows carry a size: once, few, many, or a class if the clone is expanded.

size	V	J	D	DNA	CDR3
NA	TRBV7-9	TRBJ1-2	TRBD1	TGTGCCAGCAGCTTAACATTCCAGGGGGTAGTCTACTATGGCTACACCTTC	CASSLTFQGVVYYGYTF
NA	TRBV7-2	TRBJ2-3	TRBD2	TGTGCCAGCAGCTTCTTTAGCGGGAGGGAAGATACGCAGTATTTT	CASSFFSGREDTQYF
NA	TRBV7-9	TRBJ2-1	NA	TGTGCCAGCAGCCGCGATGTTTTCCGGAGTTCCTACAATGAGCAGTTCTTC	CASSRDVFRSSYNEQFF
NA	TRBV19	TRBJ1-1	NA	TGTGCCAGTAGTATGACCGGGGGGCGGAATTTAGGTCGCCCTGAAGCTTTCTTT	CASSMTGGRNLGRPEAFF
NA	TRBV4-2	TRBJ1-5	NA	TGTGCCAGCAGCCCCGTACAGGGTTCGAATCAGCCCCAGCATTTT	CASSPVQGSNQPQHF
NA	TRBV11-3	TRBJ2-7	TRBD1	TGTGCCAGCAGCTACCAGGGGGCTAGCTACGAGCAGTACTTC	CASSYQGASYEQYF
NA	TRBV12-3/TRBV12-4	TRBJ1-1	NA	TGTGCCAGCAGTTTGAGGTATGACACTGAAGCTTTCTTT	CASSLRYDTEAFF
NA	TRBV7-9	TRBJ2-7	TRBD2	TGTGCCAGCAGCTGGACTAGCGGGGGCACCTACGAGCAGTACTTC	CASSWTSGGTYEQYF
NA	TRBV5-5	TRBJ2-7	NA	TGTGCCAGCAGCTTGAATGGTGCAGGGCAGTCCTACGAGCAGTACTTC	CASSLNGAGQSYEQYF
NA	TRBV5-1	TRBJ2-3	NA	TGCGCCAGCACCCGACGACAGGACAGCACAGATACGCAGTATTTT	CASTRRQDSTDTQYF
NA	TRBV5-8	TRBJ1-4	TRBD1	TGTGCCAGCAGCCGGGGACAGGGTCACGAAAAACTGTTTTTT	CASSRGQGHEKLFF
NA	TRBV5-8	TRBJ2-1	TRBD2	TGTGCCAGCATCGGACTAGCGGGAGTGAATGAGCAGTTCTTC	CASIGLAGVNEQFF
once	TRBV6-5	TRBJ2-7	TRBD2	TGTGCCAGCAGTTACTCGATTGCGGGGGGCTACGAGCAGTACTTC	CASSYSIAGGYEQYF
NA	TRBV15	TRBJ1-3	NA	TGTGCCACCTGGGCCTACTCTGGAAACACCATATATTTT	CATWAYSGNTIYF
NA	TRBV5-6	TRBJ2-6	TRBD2	TGTGCCAGCAGCTTGCACCAGCGGGACCTGTATGGGGCCAACGTCCTGACTTTC	CASSLHQRDLYGANVLTF
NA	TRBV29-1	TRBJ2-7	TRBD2	TGCAGCTACTCTTTCGGGGGGGTAGCCTACGAGCAGTACTTC	CSYSFGGVAYEQYF
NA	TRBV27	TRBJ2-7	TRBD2	TGTGCCAGCAGTTTAGCGGGACTAGGCTACGAGCAGTACTTC	CASSLAGLGYEQYF
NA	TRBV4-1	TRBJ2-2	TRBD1	TGCGCCAGCTCCTCGGACAGGGGGATCGCCGGGGAGCTGTTTTTT	CASSSDRGIAGELFF
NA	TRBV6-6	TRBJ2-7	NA	TGTGCCAGCAGTTACTCAGGGGGGGAACAGTACTTC	CASSYSGGEQYF
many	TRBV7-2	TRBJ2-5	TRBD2	TGTGCCAGCAGCTTAGAGGCTAGCGGGGGGAAGGCCCAGTACTTC	CASSLEASGGKAQYF
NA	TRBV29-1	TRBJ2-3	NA	TGCAGCGTTGGGGGGGATGGAGGCACAGATACGCAGTATTTT	CSVGGDGGTDTQYF
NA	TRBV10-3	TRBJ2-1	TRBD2	TGTGCCATCAGTGAGCCCGGGACTAGCGGGAGCAATGAGCAGTTCTTC	CAISEPGTSGSNEQFF
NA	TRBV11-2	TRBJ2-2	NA	TGTGCCAGCAGCTCCAGGCGGGGCCCCACCGGGGAGCTGTTTTTT	CASSSRRGPTGELFF
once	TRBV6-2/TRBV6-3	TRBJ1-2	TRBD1	TGTGCCAGCAGTTACCATGGGACAGGCTACGGCTACACCTTC	CASSYHGTGYGYTF
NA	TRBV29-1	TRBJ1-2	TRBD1	TGCAGCGTTGGGGGGGACAGGGGTAGAGGTGGCTACACCTTC	CSVGGDRGRGGYTF
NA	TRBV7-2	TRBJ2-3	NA	TGTGCCAGCAGCTCCATCGCTCAATTCGCGGCAGATACGCAGTATTTT	CASSSIAQFAADTQYF
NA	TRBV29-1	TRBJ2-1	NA	TGCAGCGTTGACGCAGTTGAGCAGTTCTTC	CSVDAVEQFF
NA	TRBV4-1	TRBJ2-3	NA	TGCGCCAGCAGCCAAGACCAAGATACGCAGTATTTT	CASSQDQDTQYF
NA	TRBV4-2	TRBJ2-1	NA	TGTGCCAGCAGCCAAGCAGGGGCTGAGCAGTTCTTC	CASSQAGAEQFF
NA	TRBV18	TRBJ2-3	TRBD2	TGTGCCAGCTCACCACCTAGCGGGGGTAGCACAGATACGCAGTATTTT	CASSPPSGGSTDTQYF
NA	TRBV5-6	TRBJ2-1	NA	TGTGCCAGCAGCCGTAGTAGGGAGCTGGGCAATGAGCAGTTCTTC	CASSRSRELGNEQFF
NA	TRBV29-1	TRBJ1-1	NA	TGCAGCGCCGAGCGGAACACTGAAGCTTTCTTT	CSAERNTEAFF
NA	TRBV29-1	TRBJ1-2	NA	TGCAGCGTTGGGCGGGCTGGCTACACCTTC	CSVGRAGYTF
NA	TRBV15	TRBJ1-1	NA	TGTGCCACCAGCAGACCAGGGAGGGCTGAAGCTTTCTTT	CATSRPGRAEAFF
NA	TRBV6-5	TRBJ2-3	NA	TGTGCCAGCAGTTCCGGACAGACCCTGACCACAGATACGCAGTATTTT	CASSSGQTLTTDTQYF
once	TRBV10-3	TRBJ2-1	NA	TGTGCCATCAGTGAGGCGGGACAGATACTCTTC	CAISEAGQILF